This T cell receptor beta chain derives from a study of cytomegalovirus exposure and HLA in healthy donors. This CDR3 comprises 14 residues. With 3 bases removed from V and 3 bases from J, the gap between germline ends came to 12 bases. Germline assignment: CDR1 LNHNV and CDR2 YYDKDF (reference sequence). Regarding the study as a whole: Accurate predictions that matched the HLA-A and HLA-B alleles of most subjects were reportedly made from TCR beta sequences. Serostatus for CMV was the only available immune exposure information.

This PCR relied on a set of 60 Vbeta primers and 13 Jbeta primers. TCRdb's copy holds only in-frame clones and misses some; the assay was immunoSEQ multiplex PCR. The sample lists some 90,000 clones, 80% to 90% occurring once. Note on this clone: Its antigen is currently unknown.

Sequencing was performed on PBMCs. The rearrangement links TRBV15 to TRBJ2-7, with TRBD1 as a possible D gene (6 bases). The TCR sequence derives from a middle-aged man in good health and CMV-seronegative. CDR3 in amino acids: CATSRTGYDYEQYF. The CDR3 bases are TGTGCCACCAGCAGGACAGGTTACGACTACGAGCAGTACTTC.